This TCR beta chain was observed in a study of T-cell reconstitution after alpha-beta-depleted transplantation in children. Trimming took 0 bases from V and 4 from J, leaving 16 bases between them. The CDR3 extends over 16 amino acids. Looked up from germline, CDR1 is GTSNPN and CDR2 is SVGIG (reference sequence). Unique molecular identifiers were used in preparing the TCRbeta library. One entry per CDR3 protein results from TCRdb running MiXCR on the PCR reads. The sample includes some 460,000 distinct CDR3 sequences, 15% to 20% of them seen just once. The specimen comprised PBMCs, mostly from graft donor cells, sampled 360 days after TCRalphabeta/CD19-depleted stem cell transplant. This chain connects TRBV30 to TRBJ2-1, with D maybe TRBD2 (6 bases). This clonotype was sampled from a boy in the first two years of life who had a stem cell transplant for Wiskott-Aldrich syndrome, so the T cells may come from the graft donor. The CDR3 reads CAWSVNGQRVYNEQFF. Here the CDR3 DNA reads TGTGCCTGGAGTGTAAATGGCCAGCGGGTATACAATGAGCAGTTCTTC.